Listed below are T cell receptor beta chains from one sample, sequenced in a study of shared clonotypes between healthy human individuals. Data came from immunoSEQ multiplex PCR; TCRdb stores just in-frame clones and leaves some out. The table includes approximately 810,000 clones, about 92% detected once. Sequenced: naive CD8+ T cells sorted from blood. The receptors here all came from a man aged 25 to 40 in good health. Each CDR3 is given with its conserved first and last residue. A D gene is named only where the DNA matches it firmly. Not every row has a clone size; where given, it reads once, few, many or a size class.

V gene: TRBV19; D gene: .; clone size: once; J gene: TRBJ1-5; CDR3 protein: CASSIRQTHSNQPQHF; CDR3 DNA: TGTGCCAGTAGTATCCGACAGACTCATAGCAATCAGCCCCAGCATTTT
V gene: TRBV28; D gene: TRBD1; clone size: .; J gene: TRBJ2-7; CDR3 protein: CASSLEMDRDYEQYF; CDR3 DNA: TGTGCCAGCAGTTTGGAGATGGACAGGGACTACGAGCAGTACTTC
V gene: TRBV16; D gene: TRBD2; clone size: .; J gene: TRBJ2-2; CDR3 protein: CASSPRTSPGTGELFF; CDR3 DNA: TGTGCCAGCAGCCCAAGGACTAGTCCAGGAACCGGGGAGCTGTTTTTT
V gene: TRBV5-6; D gene: .; clone size: .; J gene: TRBJ2-7; CDR3 protein: CASSSGAVYEQYF; CDR3 DNA: TGTGCCAGCAGCTCGGGGGCAGTTTACGAGCAGTACTTC
V gene: TRBV14; D gene: TRBD2; clone size: .; J gene: TRBJ2-1; CDR3 protein: CASSQGLAGGSEQFF; CDR3 DNA: TGTGCCAGCAGCCAGGGACTAGCGGGAGGATCTGAGCAGTTCTTC
V gene: TRBV11-2; D gene: TRBD2; clone size: .; J gene: TRBJ2-3; CDR3 protein: CASSSPSGNTDTQYF; CDR3 DNA: TGTGCCAGCAGCTCACCTAGCGGGAACACAGATACGCAGTATTTT
V gene: TRBV19; D gene: .; clone size: .; J gene: TRBJ2-2; CDR3 protein: CASSTSVGSGELFF; CDR3 DNA: TGTGCCAGTAGTACTAGCGTGGGGAGCGGGGAGCTGTTTTTT
V gene: TRBV27; D gene: .; clone size: .; J gene: TRBJ2-5; CDR3 protein: CASSFSAGETQYF; CDR3 DNA: TGTGCCAGCAGTTTTTCAGCGGGAGAGACCCAGTACTTC
V gene: TRBV10-2; D gene: .; clone size: once; J gene: TRBJ1-1; CDR3 protein: CASSEETQEAFF; CDR3 DNA: TGCGCCAGCAGTGAAGAAACGCAAGAAGCTTTCTTT
V gene: TRBV7-8; D gene: TRBD2; clone size: .; J gene: TRBJ2-3; CDR3 protein: CASSRRLAGGPEDTQYF; CDR3 DNA: TGTGCCAGCAGCCGGAGACTAGCGGGAGGCCCCGAAGATACGCAGTATTTT
V gene: TRBV11-2; D gene: .; clone size: .; J gene: TRBJ2-5; CDR3 protein: CASSSWVQETQYF; CDR3 DNA: TGTGCCAGCAGCTCGTGGGTCCAAGAGACCCAGTACTTC
V gene: TRBV19; D gene: TRBD1; clone size: .; J gene: TRBJ2-7; CDR3 protein: CASSPGQGVYEQYF; CDR3 DNA: TGTGCCAGTAGTCCGGGACAGGGGGTTTACGAGCAGTACTTC
V gene: TRBV5-6; D gene: .; clone size: .; J gene: TRBJ2-1; CDR3 protein: CASSVTFYNEQFF; CDR3 DNA: TGTGCCAGCAGCGTGACCTTCTACAATGAGCAGTTCTTC
V gene: TRBV5-6; D gene: TRBD2; clone size: .; J gene: TRBJ2-1; CDR3 protein: CASSPLSSGSYYNEQFF; CDR3 DNA: TGTGCCAGCAGCCCCTTAAGTAGCGGGAGTTACTACAATGAGCAGTTCTTC
V gene: TRBV7-9; D gene: .; clone size: few; J gene: TRBJ2-1; CDR3 protein: CASRRGLSWEQFF; CDR3 DNA: TGTGCCAGCAGACGGGGACTCTCCTGGGAGCAGTTCTTC
V gene: TRBV7-9; D gene: TRBD2; clone size: .; J gene: TRBJ2-3; CDR3 protein: CASSLEGLAGVGDTQYF; CDR3 DNA: TGTGCCAGCAGCTTAGAAGGACTAGCGGGAGTTGGAGATACGCAGTATTTT
V gene: TRBV11-2; D gene: TRBD2; clone size: .; J gene: TRBJ2-5; CDR3 protein: CASSLVSGLVSETQYF; CDR3 DNA: TGTGCCAGCAGCTTAGTATCAGGACTAGTCTCGGAGACCCAGTACTTC
V gene: TRBV28; D gene: .; clone size: .; J gene: TRBJ1-2; CDR3 protein: CASSRPRGGGGYTF; CDR3 DNA: TGTGCCAGCAGTCGGCCCAGGGGAGGCGGTGGCTACACCTTC
V gene: TRBV7-9; D gene: .; clone size: .; J gene: TRBJ2-7; CDR3 protein: CASSMNKGDSSYEQYF; CDR3 DNA: TGTGCCAGCAGCATGAATAAGGGGGATAGCTCCTACGAGCAGTACTTC
V gene: TRBV5-6; D gene: .; clone size: .; J gene: TRBJ2-3; CDR3 protein: CASSFGTDTQYF; CDR3 DNA: TGTGCCAGCAGCTTTGGCACAGATACGCAGTATTTT
V gene: TRBV19; D gene: .; clone size: .; J gene: TRBJ2-1; CDR3 protein: CASSMTRYNEQFF; CDR3 DNA: TGTGCCAGTAGTATGACTAGATACAATGAGCAGTTCTTC
V gene: TRBV5-1; D gene: .; clone size: .; J gene: TRBJ2-2; CDR3 protein: CASSRRDMNTGELFF; CDR3 DNA: TGCGCCAGCAGCCGGCGGGACATGAACACCGGGGAGCTGTTTTTT
V gene: TRBV27; D gene: .; clone size: .; J gene: TRBJ2-2; CDR3 protein: CASSLTEGPTGELFF; CDR3 DNA: TGTGCCAGCAGTTTAACGGAGGGGCCCACCGGGGAGCTGTTTTTT
V gene: TRBV7-6; D gene: .; clone size: .; J gene: TRBJ2-7; CDR3 protein: CASSPRGANAYEQYF; CDR3 DNA: TGTGCCAGCAGCCCGCGCGGGGCAAACGCCTACGAGCAGTACTTC
V gene: TRBV25-1; D gene: .; clone size: .; J gene: TRBJ2-5; CDR3 protein: CASSEWQTKQETQYF; CDR3 DNA: TGTGCCAGCAGTGAATGGCAGACCAAGCAAGAGACCCAGTACTTC